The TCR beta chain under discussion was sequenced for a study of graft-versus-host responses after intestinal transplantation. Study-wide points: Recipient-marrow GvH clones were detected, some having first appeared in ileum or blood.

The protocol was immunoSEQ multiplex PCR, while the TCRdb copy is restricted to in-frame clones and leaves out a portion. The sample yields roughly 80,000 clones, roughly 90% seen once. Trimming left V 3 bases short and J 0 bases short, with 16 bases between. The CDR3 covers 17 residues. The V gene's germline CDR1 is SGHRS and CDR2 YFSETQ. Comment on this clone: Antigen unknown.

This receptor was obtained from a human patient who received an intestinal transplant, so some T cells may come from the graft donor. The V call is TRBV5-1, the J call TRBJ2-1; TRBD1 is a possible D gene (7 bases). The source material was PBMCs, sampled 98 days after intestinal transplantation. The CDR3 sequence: CASSSSPGGSSYNEQFF. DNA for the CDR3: TGCGCCAGCAGCTCATCACCAGGGGGGAGCTCCTACAATGAGCAGTTCTTC.